This TCR beta chain was obtained from a study of a mutant IDH1 vaccine in newly diagnosed glioma. Assay: immunoSEQ multiplex PCR; the TCRdb copy retains only in-frame clones and omits some. Of 15,000 to 20,000 clones listed, almost 80% are singletons. Time point reported: baseline, week 1 (first vaccination visit). Treatment in this sample: pre-vaccination baseline after standard-of-care therapy. The clonotype was recovered from a man aged 40-55 years with glioma. The sample here was PBMCs, taken from a glioma patient treated with radiotherapy, temozolomide or both.

DNA of the CDR3: TGTGCCAGCAGCTTGTCTGGCCCTGAAGCTTTCTTT. Amino acid sequence: CASSLSGPEAFF. The chain employs TRBV5-6 and TRBJ1-1; D not certain. CDR3 length equals 12 residues. Trimming removed 1 base at V and 6 bases at J, with 7 bases between. Germline-derived CDR1 and CDR2 are SGHDT and YYEEEE.